This TCR beta chain is drawn from a study of shared clonotypes between healthy human individuals. About the research overall: The study used three CD4 naive, three CD4 memory, two CD8 naive and one CD8 memory plate per donor.

The CDR3 consists of 10 residues. Per the germline V gene, CDR1 is DFQATT and CDR2 is SNEGSKA (reference sequence). Trimming left V 3 bases short and J 10 bases short, with 9 bases between. A word on this clone: Its antigen is unidentified.

Naive CD8 cells comprised CD45RO-negative, CCR7-positively selected cells, excluding terminally differentiated effector memory CD45RA+ cells. Study observations and caveats: Approximately 5% was the fraction of naive CD4 clonotypes found shared across a few donors.

Using immunoSEQ multiplex PCR, the repertoire was profiled, and TCRdb retains in-frame clones only, with some absent. The sample lists around 2,100,000 clones, approximately 94% occurring once. The chain employs TRBV20-1 and TRBJ1-2; D is unclear. This receptor was taken from a man aged 18 to 30 in good health. Sequenced: naive CD8+ T cells sorted from blood. The CDR3 reads CSARAGDYTF. CDR3 coding DNA: TGCAGTGCTAGGGCTGGAGACTACACCTTC.